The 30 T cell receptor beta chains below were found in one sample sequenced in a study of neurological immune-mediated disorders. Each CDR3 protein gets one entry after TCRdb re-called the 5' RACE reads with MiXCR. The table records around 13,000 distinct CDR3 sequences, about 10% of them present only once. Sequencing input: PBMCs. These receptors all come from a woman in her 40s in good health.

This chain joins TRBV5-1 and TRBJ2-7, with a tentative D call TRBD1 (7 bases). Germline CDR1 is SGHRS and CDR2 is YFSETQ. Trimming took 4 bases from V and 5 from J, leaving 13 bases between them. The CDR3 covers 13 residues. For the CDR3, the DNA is TGCGCCAGCAGCCAGGGGGGAGCTGACGAGCAGTACTTC. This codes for CASSQGGADEQYF.

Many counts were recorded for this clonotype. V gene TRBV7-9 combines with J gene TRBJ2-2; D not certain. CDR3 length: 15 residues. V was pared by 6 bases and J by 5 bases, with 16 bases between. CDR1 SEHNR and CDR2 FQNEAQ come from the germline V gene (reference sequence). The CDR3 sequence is CASSVGGPSTGELFF. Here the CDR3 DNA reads TGTGCCAGCAGTGTGGGTGGGCCCTCGACCGGGGAGCTGTTTTTT.

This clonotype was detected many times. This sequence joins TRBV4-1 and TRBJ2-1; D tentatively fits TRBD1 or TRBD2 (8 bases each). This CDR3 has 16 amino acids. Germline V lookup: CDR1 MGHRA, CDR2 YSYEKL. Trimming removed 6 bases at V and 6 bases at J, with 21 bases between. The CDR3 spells CASSNRGVAGPNEQFF. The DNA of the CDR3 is TGCGCCAGCAGTAACAGGGGGGTAGCGGGGCCCAATGAGCAGTTCTTC.

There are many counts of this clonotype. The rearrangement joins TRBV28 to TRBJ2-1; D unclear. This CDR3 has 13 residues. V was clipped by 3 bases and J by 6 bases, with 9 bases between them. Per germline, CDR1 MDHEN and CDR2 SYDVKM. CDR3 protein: CASSLPRVNEQFF. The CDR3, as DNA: TGTGCCAGCAGTTTGCCCCGGGTCAATGAGCAGTTCTTC.

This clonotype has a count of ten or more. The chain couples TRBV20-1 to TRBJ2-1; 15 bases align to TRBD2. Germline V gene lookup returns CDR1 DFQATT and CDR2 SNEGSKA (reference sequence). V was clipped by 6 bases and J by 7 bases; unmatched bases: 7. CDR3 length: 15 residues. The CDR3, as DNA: TGCAGTGCCGTTCCCGGGACTAGCGGGAGGAATGAGCAGTTCTTC. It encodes CSAVPGTSGRNEQFF.

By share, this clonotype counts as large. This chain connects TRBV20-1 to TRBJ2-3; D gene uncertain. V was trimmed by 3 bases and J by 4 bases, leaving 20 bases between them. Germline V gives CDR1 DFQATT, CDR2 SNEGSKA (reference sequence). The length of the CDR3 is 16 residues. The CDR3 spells CSARLLDPPRADTQYF. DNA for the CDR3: TGCAGTGCTAGGCTTCTGGACCCCCCTCGGGCAGATACGCAGTATTTT.

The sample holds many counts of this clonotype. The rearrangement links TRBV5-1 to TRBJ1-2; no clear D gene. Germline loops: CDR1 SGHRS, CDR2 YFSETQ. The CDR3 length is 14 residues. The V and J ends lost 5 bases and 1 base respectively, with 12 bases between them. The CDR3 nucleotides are TGCGCCAGCAGTCATGGACGGATTAACTATGGCTACACCTTC. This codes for CASSHGRINYGYTF.

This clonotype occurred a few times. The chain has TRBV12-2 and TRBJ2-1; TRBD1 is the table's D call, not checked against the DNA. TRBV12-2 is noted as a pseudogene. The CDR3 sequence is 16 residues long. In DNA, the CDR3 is TGTGCAAGTCGCTCTCCAGTGTGGGGCAGATTCAATGAGCAGTTCTTC. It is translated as CASRSPVWGRFNEQFF.

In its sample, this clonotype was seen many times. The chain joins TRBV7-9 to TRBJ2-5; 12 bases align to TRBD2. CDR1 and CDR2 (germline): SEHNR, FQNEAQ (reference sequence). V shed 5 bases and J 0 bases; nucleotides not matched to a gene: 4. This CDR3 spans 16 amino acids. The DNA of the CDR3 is TGTGCCAGCAGCACACGACTAGCGGGGGACCAAGAGACCCAGTACTTC. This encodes CASSTRLAGDQETQYF.

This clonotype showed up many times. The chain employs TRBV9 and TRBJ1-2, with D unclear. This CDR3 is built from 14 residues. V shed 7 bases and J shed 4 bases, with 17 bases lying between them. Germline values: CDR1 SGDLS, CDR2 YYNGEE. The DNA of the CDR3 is TGTGCCAGCGGGGAGAGGTTCTCTGGCTATGGCTACACCTTC. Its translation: CASGERFSGYGYTF.

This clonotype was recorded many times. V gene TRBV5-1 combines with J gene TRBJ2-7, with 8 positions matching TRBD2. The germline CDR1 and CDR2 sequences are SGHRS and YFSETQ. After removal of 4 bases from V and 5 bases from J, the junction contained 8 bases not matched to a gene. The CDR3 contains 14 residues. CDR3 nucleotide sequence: TGCGCCAGCAGCCCGACTAGCGCACAGGACGAGCAGTACTTC. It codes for CASSPTSAQDEQYF.

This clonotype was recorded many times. The CDR3 region has the DNA TGCGCCAGCAGCTTGGTTTCAGGGGGCAGGAACAATGAGCAGTTCTTC. This sequence encodes CASSLVSGGRNNEQFF. The J gene is TRBJ2-1, the V gene TRBV5-1; 8 bases match TRBD1. In germline, CDR1 is SGHRS, CDR2 YFSETQ. V was pared by 0 bases and J by 5 bases, with 7 bases of the junction left unmatched. The CDR3 loop spans 16 amino acids. Filled out from reference TRBV5-1 and TRBJ2-1, the complete variable domain reads KAGVTQTPRYLIKTRGQQVTLSCSPISGHRSVSWYQQTPGQGLQFLFEYFSETQRNKGNFPGRFSGRQFSNSRSEMNVSTLELGDSALYLCASSLVSGGRNNEQFFGPGTRLTVL.

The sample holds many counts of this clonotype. CDR3 residues: CSARTESYEQYF. As DNA, the CDR3 is TGCAGTGCTAGGACTGAATCCTACGAGCAGTACTTC. The chain has TRBV20-1 and TRBJ2-7; unclear D gene. This CDR3 has 12 residues. Between the trimmed V and J ends, which lost 3 bases and 1 base, there was a span of 7 bases. Germline CDR1 is DFQATT and CDR2 is SNEGSKA (reference sequence).

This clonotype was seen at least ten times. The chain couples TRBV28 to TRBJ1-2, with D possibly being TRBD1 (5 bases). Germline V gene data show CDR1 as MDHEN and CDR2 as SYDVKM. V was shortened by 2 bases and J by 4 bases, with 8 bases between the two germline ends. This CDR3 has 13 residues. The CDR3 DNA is TGTGCCAGCAGTTTAGGGGGACGCTATGGCTACACCTTC. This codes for CASSLGGRYGYTF.

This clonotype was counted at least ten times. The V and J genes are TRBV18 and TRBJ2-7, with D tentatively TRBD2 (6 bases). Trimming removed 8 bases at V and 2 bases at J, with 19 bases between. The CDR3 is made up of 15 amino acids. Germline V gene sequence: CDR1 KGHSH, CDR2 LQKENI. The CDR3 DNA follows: TGTGCCAGCGCGGGACGGAGTGGAATGGCCTACGAGCAGTACTTC. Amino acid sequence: CASAGRSGMAYEQYF.

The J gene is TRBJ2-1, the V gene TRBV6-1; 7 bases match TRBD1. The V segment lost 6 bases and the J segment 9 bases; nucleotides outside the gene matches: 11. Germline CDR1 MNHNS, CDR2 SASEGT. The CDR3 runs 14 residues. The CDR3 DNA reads TGTGCCAGCAGCCCCGGGACAGCTGTGGGTGAGCAGTTCTTC. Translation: CASSPGTAVGEQFF.

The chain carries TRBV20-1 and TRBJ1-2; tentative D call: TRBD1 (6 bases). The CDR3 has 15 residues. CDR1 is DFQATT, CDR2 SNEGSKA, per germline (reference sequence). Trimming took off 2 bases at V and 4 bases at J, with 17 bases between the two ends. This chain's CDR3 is CSARPLAGGPYGYTF. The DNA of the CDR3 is TGCAGTGCTAGACCACTGGCGGGGGGCCCCTATGGCTACACCTTC.

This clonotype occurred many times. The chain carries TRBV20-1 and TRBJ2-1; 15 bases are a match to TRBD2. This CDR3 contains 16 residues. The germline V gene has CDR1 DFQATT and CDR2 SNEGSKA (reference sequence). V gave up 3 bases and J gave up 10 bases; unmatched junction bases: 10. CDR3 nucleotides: TGCAGTGCTAGGGCCGGACTAGCGGGGGGGCGGCGGGAGCAGTTCTTC. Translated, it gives CSARAGLAGGRREQFF.

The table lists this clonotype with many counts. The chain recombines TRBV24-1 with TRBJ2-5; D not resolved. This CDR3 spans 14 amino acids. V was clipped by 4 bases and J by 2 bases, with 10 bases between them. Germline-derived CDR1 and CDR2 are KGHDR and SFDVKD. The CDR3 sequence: CATSEKDGQETQYF. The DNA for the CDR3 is TGTGCCACCAGTGAAAAGGACGGGCAAGAGACCCAGTACTTC.

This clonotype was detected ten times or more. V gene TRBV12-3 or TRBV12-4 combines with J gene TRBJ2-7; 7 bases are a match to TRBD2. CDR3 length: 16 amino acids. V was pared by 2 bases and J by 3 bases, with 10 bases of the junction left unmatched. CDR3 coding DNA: TGTGCCAGCAGTTTATCTCCTTGGGGGGGGAACTACGAGCAGTACTTC. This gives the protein CASSLSPWGGNYEQYF.

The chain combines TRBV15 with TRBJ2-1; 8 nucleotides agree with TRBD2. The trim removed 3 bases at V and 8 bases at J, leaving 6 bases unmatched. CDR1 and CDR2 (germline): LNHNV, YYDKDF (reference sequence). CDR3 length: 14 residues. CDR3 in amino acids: CATSRPSGGYEQFF. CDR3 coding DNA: TGTGCCACCAGCAGGCCCAGCGGGGGTTATGAGCAGTTCTTC.

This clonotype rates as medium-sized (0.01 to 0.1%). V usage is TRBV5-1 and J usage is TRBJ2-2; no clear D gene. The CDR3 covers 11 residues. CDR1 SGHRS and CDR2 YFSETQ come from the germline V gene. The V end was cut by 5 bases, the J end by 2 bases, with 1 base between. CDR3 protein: CASRNTGELFF. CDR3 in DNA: TGCGCCAGCAGAAACACCGGGGAGCTGTTTTTT. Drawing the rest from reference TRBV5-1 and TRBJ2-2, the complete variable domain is KAGVTQTPRYLIKTRGQQVTLSCSPISGHRSVSWYQQTPGQGLQFLFEYFSETQRNKGNFPGRFSGRQFSNSRSEMNVSTLELGDSALYLCASRNTGELFFGEGSRLTVL.

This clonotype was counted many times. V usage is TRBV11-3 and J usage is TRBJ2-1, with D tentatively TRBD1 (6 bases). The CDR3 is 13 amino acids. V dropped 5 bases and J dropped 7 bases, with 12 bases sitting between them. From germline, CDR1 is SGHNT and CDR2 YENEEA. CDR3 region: CASSGVDRNEQFF. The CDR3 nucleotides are TGTGCCAGCAGCGGGGTTGACAGGAATGAGCAGTTCTTC.

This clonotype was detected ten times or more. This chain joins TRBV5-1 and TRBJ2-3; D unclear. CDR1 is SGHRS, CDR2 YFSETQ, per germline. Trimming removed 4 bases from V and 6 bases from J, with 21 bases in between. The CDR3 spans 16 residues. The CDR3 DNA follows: TGCGCCAGCAGCGTTCCGAGCGCTGGGCGTGCCGATACGCAGTATTTT. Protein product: CASSVPSAGRADTQYF.

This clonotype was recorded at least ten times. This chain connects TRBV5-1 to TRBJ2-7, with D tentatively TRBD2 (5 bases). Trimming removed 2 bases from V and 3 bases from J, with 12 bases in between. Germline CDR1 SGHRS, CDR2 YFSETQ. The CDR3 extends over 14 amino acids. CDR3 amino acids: CASSLLEGSYEQYF. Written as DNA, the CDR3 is TGCGCCAGCAGCTTACTAGAGGGAAGCTACGAGCAGTACTTC. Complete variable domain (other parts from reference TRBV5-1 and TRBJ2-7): KAGVTQTPRYLIKTRGQQVTLSCSPISGHRSVSWYQQTPGQGLQFLFEYFSETQRNKGNFPGRFSGRQFSNSRSEMNVSTLELGDSALYLCASSLLEGSYEQYFGPGTRLTVT.

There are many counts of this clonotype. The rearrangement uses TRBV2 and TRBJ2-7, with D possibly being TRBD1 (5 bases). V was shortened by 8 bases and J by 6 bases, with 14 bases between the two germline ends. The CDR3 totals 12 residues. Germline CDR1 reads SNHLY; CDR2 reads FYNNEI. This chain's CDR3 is CASFAARVEQYF. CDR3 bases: TGTGCCAGCTTCGCGGCCAGGGTCGAGCAGTACTTC.

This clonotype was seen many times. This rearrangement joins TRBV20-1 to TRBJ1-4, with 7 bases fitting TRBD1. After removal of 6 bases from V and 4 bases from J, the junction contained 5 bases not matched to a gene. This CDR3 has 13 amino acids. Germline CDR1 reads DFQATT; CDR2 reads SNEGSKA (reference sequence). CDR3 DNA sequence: TGCAGTGCCAACAGGGGAAGTAATGAAAAACTGTTTTTT. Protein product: CSANRGSNEKLFF.

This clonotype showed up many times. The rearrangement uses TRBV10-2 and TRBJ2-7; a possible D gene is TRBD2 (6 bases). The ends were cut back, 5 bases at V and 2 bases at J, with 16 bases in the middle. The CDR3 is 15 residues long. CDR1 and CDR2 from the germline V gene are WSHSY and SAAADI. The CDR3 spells CASSPGGLATYEQYF. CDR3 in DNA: TGCGCCAGCAGTCCTGGGGGACTCGCGACCTACGAGCAGTACTTC.

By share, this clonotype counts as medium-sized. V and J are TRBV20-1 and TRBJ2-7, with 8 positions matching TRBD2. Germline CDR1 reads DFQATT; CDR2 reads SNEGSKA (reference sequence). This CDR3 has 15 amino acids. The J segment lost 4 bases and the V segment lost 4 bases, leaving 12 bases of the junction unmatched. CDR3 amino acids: CSATRLRAGGYEQYF. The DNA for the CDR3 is TGCAGTGCTACCAGATTAAGGGCGGGAGGTTACGAGCAGTACTTC.

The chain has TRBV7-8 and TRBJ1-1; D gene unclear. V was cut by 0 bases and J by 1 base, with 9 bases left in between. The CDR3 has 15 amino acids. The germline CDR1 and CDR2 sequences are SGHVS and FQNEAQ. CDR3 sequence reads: CASSLAKGRNTEAFF. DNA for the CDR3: TGTGCCAGCAGCTTAGCGAAAGGGCGGAACACTGAAGCTTTCTTT.